This T cell receptor (beta chain) emerged from a study of shared clonotypes between healthy human individuals (TCRdb year 2020). Regarding the complete study: The cohort included three men and a couple of women between 18 and 49 years of age. For each donor, CD4 naive and CD4 memory were each run on three plates, CD8 naive on two plates, and CD8 memory on one plate. To estimate repertoire size and how much clonotype sharing occurs between individuals, the study deeply sequenced the blood TCR repertoires of a handful of healthy adults. Different laboratories and diverse techniques were used to prepare libraries and sequence TCR repertoires, to increase sequencing depth and limit assay-specific biases. Per donor, leukapheresis produced somewhere between about 0.94 and 10 billion PBMCs.

Using the deep immunoSEQ assay, TCR CDR3 regions were amplified from genomic DNA by multiplex PCR. Extracted genomic DNA from each cell subset was distributed evenly across all wells of several immunoSEQ 96-well plates, and each plate was treated as a replicate. For sorted subsets, around 200 ng genomic DNA, equal to 30,000 to 35,000 T cell genomes, was loaded into each replicate PCR. Purified libraries were quantified with a Qubit 3.0 fluorometer, sized on a Bioanalyzer 2100, and re-quantified with the KAPA Library Quantification kit. Each immunoSEQ 96-well plate was sequenced on its own single-read 150-cycle Illumina NextSeq 550 flow cell. Per the authors' processing: The immunoSEQ output contained only junctional sequences without quality scores, so filtering could not match that applied to full-length reads. Sequences were annotated with PyIR, a Python wrapper for IgBLAST v1.9, using IMGT germline references to assign V/J genes and CDR3. Any read was removed if the V/J assignment was weak (E-value above 1e-6), the CDR3 was missing, or the read contained stop codons, out-of-frame junctions, or ambiguous translated residues. V3J clonotypes were defined as sequences sharing the same inferred V gene, J gene, and CDR3 amino acid sequence. Percentage overlap between repertoires was calculated by dividing the number of shared unique clonotypes by the size of the smaller repertoire. RTK rarefaction, the Chao1 estimator, and Recon v2.1 estimates of unobserved clonotypes were used to assess repertoire richness. Generation probabilities for all TCRbeta clonotypes obtained by the gDNA method from a handful of donors were computed using OLGA. TCRdb obtained this table from immuneACCESS and retained in-frame rearrangements with V and J assigned. These tables miss some clones; where compared with another copy, unresolved V genes account for less than half of the shortfall, and the remainder is unexplained. The D gene and trimming were derived from the DNA, and the V and J assignments and clone size from that table. For this sample there are about 2.1 million clones; about 92% appear just once. 1.5% to 2% of the sample is in the top ten clones.

For the CD8 naive samples, CD45RO-negative cells were positively selected for CCR7, yielding a CD45RA+CCR7+ population from which TemRA cells were excluded. Healthy HIV-negative adults with no recently reported acute infections or vaccinations were included as donors. Every donor was a Caucasian adult living in Nashville, Tennessee, USA. Blood was collected by leukapheresis, and PBMCs were isolated by Ficoll-Histopaque density gradient centrifugation and then cryopreserved in liquid nitrogen vapor phase. Analytical flow cytometry was used to check the purity and quantity of each magnetically sorted T cell population. Genomic DNA was isolated from each sorted fraction and quantified by UV absorbance on a Nanodrop 2000c. Note on this clone: Its antigen is currently not known. Per-base qualities were not stored, and no clone one base away is much larger.

The CDR3, cysteine through phenylalanine, is 15 amino acids long. Just CDR3 DNA is preserved here, 45 bases in frame from base 1. CDR1 and CDR2, looked up from the germline V gene, are SQVTM and ANQGSEA. Trimming leaves V shorter by 3 bases and J shorter by 4 bases, with the junction holding 11 bases beyond the gene matches. Broader findings and caveats from the paper: Sharing across several donors was observed for about 4.8% of naive CD4, about 3.2% of naive CD8, around 2.5% of memory CD4, and roughly 0.4% of memory CD8 clonotypes. Only blood was sampled, and tissue TCR repertoires likely differ from those in blood. Even with the large sequencing depth, rarefaction of the sorted-subset datasets indicated that sequencing was incomplete. The small number of donors limited the genetic and exposure-history diversity represented. Pairwise subsampling led to the expectation that sequencing depth would affect the degree of clonotype sharing among donors. Larger estimated clonotype richness was generally found for naive subsets than for memory subsets. Clonotypes shared by all four sorted-subset donors showed higher generation probabilities than non-shared clonotypes.

The origin of this receptor is a man aged 18 to 29 in good health. Some clones in this sample may be carry-over from other donors' samples. In this chain, TRBV29-1 is recombined with TRBJ1-2; 7 bases in the junction line up with TRBD1. Sequencing was done on a sample of naive CD8+ T cells from PBMCs. The cell subset or site label for this specimen denotes: CD45RA+CCR7+. The DNA is TGCAGCGTTGAGCCCACCGGGACAGCCTTCTATGGCTACACCTTC. It translates as CSVEPTGTAFYGYTF.